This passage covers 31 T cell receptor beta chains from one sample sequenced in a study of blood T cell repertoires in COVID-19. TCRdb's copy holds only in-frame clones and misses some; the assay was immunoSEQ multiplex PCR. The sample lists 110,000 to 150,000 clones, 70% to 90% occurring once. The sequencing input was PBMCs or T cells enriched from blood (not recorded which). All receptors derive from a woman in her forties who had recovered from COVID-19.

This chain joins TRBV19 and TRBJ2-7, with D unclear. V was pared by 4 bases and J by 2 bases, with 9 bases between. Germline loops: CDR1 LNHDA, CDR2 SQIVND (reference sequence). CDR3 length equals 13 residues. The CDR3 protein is CASSTTPTYEQYF. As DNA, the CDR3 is TGTGCCAGTAGTACTACTCCTACCTACGAGCAGTACTTC.

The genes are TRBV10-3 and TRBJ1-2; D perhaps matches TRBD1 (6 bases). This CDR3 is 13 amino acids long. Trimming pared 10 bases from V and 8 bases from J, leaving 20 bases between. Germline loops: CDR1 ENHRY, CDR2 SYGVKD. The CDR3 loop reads CATFREGGKGYTF. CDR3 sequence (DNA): TGTGCCACCTTCAGGGAAGGGGGAAAGGGCTACACCTTC.

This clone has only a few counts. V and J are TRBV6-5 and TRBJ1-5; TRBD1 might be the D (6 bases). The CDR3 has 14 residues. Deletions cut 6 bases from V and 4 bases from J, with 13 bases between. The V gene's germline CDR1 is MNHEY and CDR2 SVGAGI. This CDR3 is CASRQGGVNQPQHF. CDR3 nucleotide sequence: TGTGCCAGCAGACAGGGAGGGGTGAATCAGCCCCAGCATTTT.

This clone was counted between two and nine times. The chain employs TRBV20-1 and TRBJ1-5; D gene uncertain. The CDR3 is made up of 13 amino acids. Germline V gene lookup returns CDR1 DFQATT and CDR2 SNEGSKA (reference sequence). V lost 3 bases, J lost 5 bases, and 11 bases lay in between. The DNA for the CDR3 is TGCAGTGCTAGTTCTAGGAAACATCAGCCCCAGCATTTT. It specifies CSASSRKHQPQHF.

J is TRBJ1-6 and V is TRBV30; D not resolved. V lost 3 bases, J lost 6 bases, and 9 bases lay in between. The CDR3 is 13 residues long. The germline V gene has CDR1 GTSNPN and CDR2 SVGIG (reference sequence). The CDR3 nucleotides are TGTGCCTGGAGGGTAGATTTTAATTCACCCCTCCACTTT. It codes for CAWRVDFNSPLHF. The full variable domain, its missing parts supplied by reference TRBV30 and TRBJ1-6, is SQTIHQWPATLVQPVGSPLSLECTVEGTSNPNLYWYRQAAGRGLQLLFYSVGIGQISSEVPQNLSASRPQDRQFILSSKKLLLSDSGFYLCAWRVDFNSPLHFGNGTRLTVT.

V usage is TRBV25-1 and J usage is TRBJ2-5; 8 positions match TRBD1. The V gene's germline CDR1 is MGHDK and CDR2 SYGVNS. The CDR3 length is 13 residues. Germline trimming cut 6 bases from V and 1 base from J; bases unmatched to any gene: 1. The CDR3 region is CASRGTGQETQYF. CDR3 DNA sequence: TGTGCCAGCAGAGGGACAGGCCAAGAGACCCAGTACTTC.

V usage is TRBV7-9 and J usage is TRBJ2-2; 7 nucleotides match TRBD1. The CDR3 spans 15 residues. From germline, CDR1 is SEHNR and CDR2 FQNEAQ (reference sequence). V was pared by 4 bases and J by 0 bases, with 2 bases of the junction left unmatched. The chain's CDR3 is CASSSGTANTGELFF. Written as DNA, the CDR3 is TGTGCCAGCAGCTCTGGGACAGCGAACACCGGGGAGCTGTTTTTT.

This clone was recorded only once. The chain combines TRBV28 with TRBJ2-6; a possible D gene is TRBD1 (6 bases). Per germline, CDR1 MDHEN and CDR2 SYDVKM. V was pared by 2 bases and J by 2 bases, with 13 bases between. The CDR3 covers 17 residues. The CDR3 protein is CASSLQGHQAGANVLTF. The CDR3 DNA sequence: TGTGCCAGCAGTTTACAGGGGCATCAGGCTGGGGCCAACGTCCTGACTTTC.

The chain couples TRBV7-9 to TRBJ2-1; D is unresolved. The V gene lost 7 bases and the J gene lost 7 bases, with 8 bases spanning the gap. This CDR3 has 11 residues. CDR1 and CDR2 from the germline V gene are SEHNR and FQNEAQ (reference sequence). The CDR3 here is CASTPLNEQFF. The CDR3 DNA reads TGTGCCAGCACTCCTCTTAATGAGCAGTTCTTC.

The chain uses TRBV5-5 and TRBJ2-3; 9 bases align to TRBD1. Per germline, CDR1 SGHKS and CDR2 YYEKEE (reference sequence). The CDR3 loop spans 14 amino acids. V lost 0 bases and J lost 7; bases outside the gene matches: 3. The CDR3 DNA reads TGTGCCAGCAGCTTGGGGGACAGGGTAAATACGCAGTATTTT. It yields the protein CASSLGDRVNTQYF.

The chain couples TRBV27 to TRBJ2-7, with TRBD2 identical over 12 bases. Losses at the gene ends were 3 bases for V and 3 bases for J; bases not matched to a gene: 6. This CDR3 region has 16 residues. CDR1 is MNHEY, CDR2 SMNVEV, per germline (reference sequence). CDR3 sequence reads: CASSFGAGLAGYEQYF. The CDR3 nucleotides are TGTGCCAGCAGTTTTGGGGCGGGACTAGCGGGCTACGAGCAGTACTTC.

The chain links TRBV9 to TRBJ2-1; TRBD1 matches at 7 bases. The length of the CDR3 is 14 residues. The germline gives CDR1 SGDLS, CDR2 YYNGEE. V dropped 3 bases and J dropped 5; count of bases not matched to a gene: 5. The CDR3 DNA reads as TGTGCCAGCAGCGCCGGGACAGCAAACAATGAGCAGTTCTTC. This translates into CASSAGTANNEQFF.

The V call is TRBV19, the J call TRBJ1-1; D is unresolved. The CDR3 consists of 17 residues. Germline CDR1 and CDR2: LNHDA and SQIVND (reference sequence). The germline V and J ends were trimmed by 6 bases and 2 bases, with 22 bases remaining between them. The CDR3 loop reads CASSPPLRPGINTEAFF. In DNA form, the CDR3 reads TGTGCCAGTAGCCCACCACTAAGACCGGGGATAAACACTGAAGCTTTCTTT.

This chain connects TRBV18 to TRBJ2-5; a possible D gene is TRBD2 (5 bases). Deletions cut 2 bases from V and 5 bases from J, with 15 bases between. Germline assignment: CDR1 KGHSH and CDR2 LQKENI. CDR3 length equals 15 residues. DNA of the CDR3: TGTGCCAGCTCACCAGGAGCCAGCGGCAGTGAGACCCAGTACTTC. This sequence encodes CASSPGASGSETQYF.

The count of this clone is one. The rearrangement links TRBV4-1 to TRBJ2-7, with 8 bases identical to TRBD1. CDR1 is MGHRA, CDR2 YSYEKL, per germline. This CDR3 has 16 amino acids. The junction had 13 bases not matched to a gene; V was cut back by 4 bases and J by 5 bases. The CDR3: CASSPVGRGQVDEQYF. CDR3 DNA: TGCGCCAGCAGCCCCGTCGGAAGGGGACAGGTGGACGAGCAGTACTTC.

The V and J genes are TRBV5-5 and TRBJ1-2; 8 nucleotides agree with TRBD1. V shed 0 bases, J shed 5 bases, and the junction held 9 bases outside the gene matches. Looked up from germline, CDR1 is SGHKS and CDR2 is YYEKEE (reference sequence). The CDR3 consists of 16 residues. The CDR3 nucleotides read TGTGCCAGCAGCTTGGCCGGGACAGGTGGAAGTTATGGCTACACCTTC. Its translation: CASSLAGTGGSYGYTF.

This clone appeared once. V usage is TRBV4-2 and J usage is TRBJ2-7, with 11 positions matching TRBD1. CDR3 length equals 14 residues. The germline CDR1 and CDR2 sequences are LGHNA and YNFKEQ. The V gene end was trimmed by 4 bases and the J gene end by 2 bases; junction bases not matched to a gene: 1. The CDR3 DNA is TGTGCCAGCAGCCGGGGACAGGGGGCCTACGAGCAGTACTTC. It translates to CASSRGQGAYEQYF.

CDR3 sequence reads: CASSTTGVIYEQYF. The CDR3 nucleotides are TGTGCCAGTAGTACGACAGGGGTTATCTACGAGCAGTACTTC. The chain is built from TRBV19 and TRBJ2-7, with 8 bases matching TRBD1. There are 14 residues in the CDR3. In germline, CDR1 is LNHDA, CDR2 SQIVND (reference sequence). Germline trimming cut 4 bases from V and 3 bases from J; bases unmatched to any gene: 5.

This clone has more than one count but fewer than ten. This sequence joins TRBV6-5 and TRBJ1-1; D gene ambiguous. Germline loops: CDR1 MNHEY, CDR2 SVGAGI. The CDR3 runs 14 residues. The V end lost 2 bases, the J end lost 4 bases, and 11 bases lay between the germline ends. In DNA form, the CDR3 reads TGTGCCAGCAGTTACGAAAGCTATAGCACTGAAGCTTTCTTT. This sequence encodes CASSYESYSTEAFF.

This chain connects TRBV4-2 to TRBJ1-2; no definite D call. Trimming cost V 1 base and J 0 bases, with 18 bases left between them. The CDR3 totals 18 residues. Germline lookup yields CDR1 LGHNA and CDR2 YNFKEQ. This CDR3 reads CASSQAQAGTTTNYGYTF. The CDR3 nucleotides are TGTGCCAGCAGCCAAGCGCAAGCAGGAACGACTACTAACTATGGCTACACCTTC.

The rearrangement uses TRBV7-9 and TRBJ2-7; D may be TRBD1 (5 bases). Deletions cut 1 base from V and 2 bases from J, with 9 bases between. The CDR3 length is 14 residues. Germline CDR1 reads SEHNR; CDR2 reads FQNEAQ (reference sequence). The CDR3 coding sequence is TGTGCCAGCAGCTTAGGGGGCCTTACCTACGAGCAGTACTTC. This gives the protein CASSLGGLTYEQYF.

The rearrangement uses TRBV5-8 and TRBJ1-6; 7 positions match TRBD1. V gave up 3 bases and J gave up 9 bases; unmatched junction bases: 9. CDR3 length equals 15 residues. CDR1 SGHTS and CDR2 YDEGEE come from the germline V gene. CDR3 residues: CASSYVRGLGSPLHF. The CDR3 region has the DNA TGTGCCAGCAGCTACGTAAGGGGGCTGGGTTCACCCCTCCACTTT.

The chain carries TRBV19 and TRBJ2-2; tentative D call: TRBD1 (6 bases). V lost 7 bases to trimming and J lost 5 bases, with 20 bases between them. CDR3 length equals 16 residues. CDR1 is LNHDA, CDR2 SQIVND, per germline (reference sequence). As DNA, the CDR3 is TGTGCCAGTACCATAAGGGGGATTTGGCGAACCGGGGAGCTGTTTTTT. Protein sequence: CASTIRGIWRTGELFF.

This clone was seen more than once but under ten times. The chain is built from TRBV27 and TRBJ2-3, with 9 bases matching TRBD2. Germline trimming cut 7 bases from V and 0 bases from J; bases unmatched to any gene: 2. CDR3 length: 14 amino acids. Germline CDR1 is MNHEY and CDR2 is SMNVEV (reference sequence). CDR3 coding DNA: TGTGCCAGCAAAGCGGGGGGTAGCACAGATACGCAGTATTTT. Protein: CASKAGGSTDTQYF.

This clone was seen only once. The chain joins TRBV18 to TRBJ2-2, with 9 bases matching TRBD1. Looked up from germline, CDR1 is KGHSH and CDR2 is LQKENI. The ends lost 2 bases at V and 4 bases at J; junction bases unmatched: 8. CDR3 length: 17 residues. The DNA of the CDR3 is TGTGCCAGCTCACCATCTCGACAGGGGGACCTCACCGGGGAGCTGTTTTTT. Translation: CASSPSRQGDLTGELFF.

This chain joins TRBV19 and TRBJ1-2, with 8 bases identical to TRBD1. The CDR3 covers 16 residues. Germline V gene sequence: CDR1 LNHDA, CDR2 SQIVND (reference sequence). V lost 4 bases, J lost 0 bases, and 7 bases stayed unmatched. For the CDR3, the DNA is TGTGCCAGTAGTAACCCGGGACAGGCCGCTAACTATGGCTACACCTTC. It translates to CASSNPGQAANYGYTF.

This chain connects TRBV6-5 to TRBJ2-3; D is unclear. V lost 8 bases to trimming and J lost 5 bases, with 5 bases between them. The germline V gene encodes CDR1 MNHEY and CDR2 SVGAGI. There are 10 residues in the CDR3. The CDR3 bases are TGTGCCAGCCGCGGAGATACGCAGTATTTT. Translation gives CASRGDTQYF.

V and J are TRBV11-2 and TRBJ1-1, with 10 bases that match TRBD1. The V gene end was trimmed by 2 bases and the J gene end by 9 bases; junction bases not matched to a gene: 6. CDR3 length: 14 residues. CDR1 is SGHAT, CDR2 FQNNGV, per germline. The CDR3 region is CASSLSTGGFQAFF. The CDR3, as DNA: TGTGCCAGCAGCTTATCGACAGGGGGCTTCCAAGCTTTCTTT. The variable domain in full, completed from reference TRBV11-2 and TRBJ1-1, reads EAGVAQSPRYKIIEKRQSVAFWCNPISGHATLYWYQQILGQGPKLLIQFQNNGVVDDSQLPKDRFSAERLKGVDSTLKIQPAKLEDSAVYLCASSLSTGGFQAFFGQGTRLTVV.

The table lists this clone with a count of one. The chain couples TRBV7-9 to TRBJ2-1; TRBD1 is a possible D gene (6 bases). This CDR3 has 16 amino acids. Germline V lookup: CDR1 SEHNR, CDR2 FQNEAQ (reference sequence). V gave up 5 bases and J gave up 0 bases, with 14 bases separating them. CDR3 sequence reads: CASSPKDSSSYNEQFF. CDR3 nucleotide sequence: TGTGCCAGCAGCCCGAAGGACAGTAGCTCCTACAATGAGCAGTTCTTC.

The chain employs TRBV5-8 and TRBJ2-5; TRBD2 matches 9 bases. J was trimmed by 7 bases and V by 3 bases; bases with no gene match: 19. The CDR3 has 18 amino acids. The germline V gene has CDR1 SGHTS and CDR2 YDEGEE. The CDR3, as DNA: TGTGCCAGCAGCTACTCCCCGGCGGGGGGGACCCCCTTGGGGACCCAGTACTTC. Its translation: CASSYSPAGGTPLGTQYF.

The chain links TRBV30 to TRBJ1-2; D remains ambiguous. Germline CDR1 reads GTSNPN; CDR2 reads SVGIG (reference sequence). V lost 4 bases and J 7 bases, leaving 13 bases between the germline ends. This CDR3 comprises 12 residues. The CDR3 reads CAWTRGVGGYTF. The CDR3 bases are TGTGCCTGGACTCGGGGAGTGGGTGGCTACACCTTC.